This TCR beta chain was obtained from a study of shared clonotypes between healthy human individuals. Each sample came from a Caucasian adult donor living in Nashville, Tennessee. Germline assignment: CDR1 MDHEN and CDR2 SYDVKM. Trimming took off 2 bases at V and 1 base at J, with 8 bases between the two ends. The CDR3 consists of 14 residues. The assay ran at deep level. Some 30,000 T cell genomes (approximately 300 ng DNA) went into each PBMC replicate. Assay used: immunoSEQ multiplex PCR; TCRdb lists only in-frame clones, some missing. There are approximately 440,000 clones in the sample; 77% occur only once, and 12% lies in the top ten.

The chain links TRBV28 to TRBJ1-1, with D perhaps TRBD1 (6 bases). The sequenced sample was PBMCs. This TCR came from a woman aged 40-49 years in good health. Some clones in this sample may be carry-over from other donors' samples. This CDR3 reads CASSLEQGNTEAFF. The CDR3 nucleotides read TGTGCCAGCAGTTTAGAACAGGGGAACACTGAAGCTTTCTTT.